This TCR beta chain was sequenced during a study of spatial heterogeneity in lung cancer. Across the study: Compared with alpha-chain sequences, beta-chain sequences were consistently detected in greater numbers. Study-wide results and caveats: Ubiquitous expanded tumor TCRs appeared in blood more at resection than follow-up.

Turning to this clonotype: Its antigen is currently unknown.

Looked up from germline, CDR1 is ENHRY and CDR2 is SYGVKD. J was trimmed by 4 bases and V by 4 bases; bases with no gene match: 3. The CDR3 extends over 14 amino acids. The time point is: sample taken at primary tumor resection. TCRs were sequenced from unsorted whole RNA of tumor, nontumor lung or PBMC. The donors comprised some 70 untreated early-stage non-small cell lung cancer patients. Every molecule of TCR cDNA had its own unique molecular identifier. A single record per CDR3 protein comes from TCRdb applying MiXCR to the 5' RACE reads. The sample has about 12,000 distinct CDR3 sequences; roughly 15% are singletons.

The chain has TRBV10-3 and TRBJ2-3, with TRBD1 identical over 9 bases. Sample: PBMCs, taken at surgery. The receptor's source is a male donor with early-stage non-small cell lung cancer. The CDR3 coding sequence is TGTGCCATCAGTGGGGACAGGGAAGCAGATACGCAGTATTTT. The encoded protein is CAISGDREADTQYF.